This T cell receptor beta chain emerged from a study of blood T cell repertoires in COVID-19. Study at large: Whether acute or convalescent, the COVID-19 samples came from the United States, Italy and Spain. PBMCs, B-cell-depleted T cells, or T cells provided the cDNA or gDNA that made up the material.

The CDR3 runs to 14 residues. Germline V gene lookup returns CDR1 PRHDT and CDR2 FYEKMQ (reference sequence). V was pared by 5 bases and J by 2 bases, with 13 bases between. Sequenced by immunoSEQ multiplex PCR; TCRdb stores in-frame clones only, minus some. The sample records some 150,000 clones, around nine tenths being singletons. Sample: peripheral blood. This rearrangement joins TRBV13 to TRBJ2-7; D remains ambiguous. The TCR was taken from a woman aged 55-70 years with acute or convalescent COVID-19. The CDR3 bases are TGTGCCAGCAGCCCCCCCCCTTCCCCCTACGAGCAGTACTTC. It translates to CASSPPPSPYEQYF.